These 19 T cell receptor beta chains share one sample of origin, sequenced in a study of blood T cell repertoires in COVID-19. The protocol was immunoSEQ multiplex PCR, while the TCRdb copy is restricted to in-frame clones and leaves out a portion. The sample shows a few hundred thousand clones, about 86% of them seen only once. The specimen was peripheral blood. These receptor sequences come from a man aged 55-75 years with acute or convalescent COVID-19.

This rearrangement joins TRBV27 to TRBJ2-7; D ambiguous. The CDR3 is made up of 12 amino acids. The V gene's germline CDR1 is MNHEY and CDR2 SMNVEV (reference sequence). V lost 9 bases and J lost 7, with 16 bases in between. CDR3: CASHSFGGEQYF. The CDR3 bases are TGTGCCAGTCATTCCTTTGGCGGAGAGCAGTACTTC.

The rearrangement uses TRBV18 and TRBJ2-3, with TRBD2 identical over 11 bases. Germline CDR1 KGHSH, CDR2 LQKENI. The CDR3 has 15 amino acids. After removal of 5 bases from V and 6 bases from J, the junction contained 7 bases not matched to a gene. The CDR3 region is CASSLLSGRADTQYF. In nucleotides, the CDR3 is TGTGCCAGCTCATTACTTAGCGGGAGGGCCGATACGCAGTATTTT.

This clone has just a few counts. V and J are TRBV7-2 and TRBJ1-5, with D perhaps matching TRBD1 (6 bases). Trimming left V 1 base short and J 5 bases short, with 9 bases between. Per the germline V gene, CDR1 is SGHTA and CDR2 is FQGNSA. The CDR3 is 14 amino acids. Here the CDR3 reads CASSLDGGYQPQHF. Written as DNA, the CDR3 is TGTGCCAGCAGCTTAGATGGGGGCTATCAGCCCCAGCATTTT. The whole variable domain, remainder taken from reference TRBV7-2 and TRBJ1-5, is GAGVSQSPSNKVTEKGKDVELRCDPISGHTALYWYRQSLGQGLEFLIYFQGNSAPDKSGLPSDRFSAERTGGSVSTLTIQRTQQEDSAVYLCASSLDGGYQPQHFGDGTRLSIL.

The rearrangement joins TRBV27 to TRBJ1-4; the D is unclear. The V and J ends lost 3 bases and 7 bases respectively, with 9 bases between them. CDR3 length equals 13 residues. Germline assignment: CDR1 MNHEY and CDR2 SMNVEV (reference sequence). Here the CDR3 DNA reads TGTGCCAGCAGTTTTTCCTATGGTGAAAAACTGTTTTTT. Its translation is CASSFSYGEKLFF.

The chain links TRBV7-2 to TRBJ2-5, with 10 bases that match TRBD2. V lost 6 bases, J lost 5 bases, and 9 bases stayed unmatched. This CDR3 has 15 amino acids. Germline-derived CDR1 and CDR2 are SGHTA and FQGNSA. DNA of the CDR3: TGTGCCAGCAGTCCGGTTTTTAGCGGGAGGGAGACCCAGTACTTC. Translated, it gives CASSPVFSGRETQYF.

The rearrangement links TRBV4-1 to TRBJ1-2; weak D call: TRBD1 (6 bases). The V gene lost 4 bases and the J gene lost 2 bases, with 17 bases spanning the gap. Germline loops: CDR1 MGHRA, CDR2 YSYEKL. This CDR3 contains 16 residues. The CDR3 sequence: CASSRFGDTANYGYTF. CDR3 in DNA: TGCGCCAGCAGCCGATTCGGGGACACTGCGAACTATGGCTACACCTTC.

The chain carries TRBV30 and TRBJ2-2; maybe TRBD2 (6 bases). The V end lost 0 bases, the J end lost 4 bases, and 24 bases lay between the germline ends. Per germline, CDR1 GTSNPN and CDR2 SVGIG (reference sequence). The CDR3 spans 19 residues. CDR3 in amino acids: CAWSVIREADTSPTGELFF. CDR3 in DNA: TGTGCCTGGAGTGTAATAAGGGAGGCTGATACTAGCCCCACCGGGGAGCTGTTTTTT.

The rearrangement uses TRBV5-1 and TRBJ1-4; no clear D. CDR3 size: 14 residues. V was pared by 2 bases and J by 4 bases, with 9 bases between. The germline CDR1 and CDR2 sequences are SGHRS and YFSETQ. This CDR3 is CASSFLGNNEKLFF. CDR3 DNA: TGCGCCAGCAGCTTTCTAGGAAATAATGAAAAACTGTTTTTT.

The rearrangement links TRBV7-2 to TRBJ1-2; 7 bases are a match to TRBD1. The CDR3 is 14 residues long. The J segment lost 10 bases and the V segment lost 2 bases, leaving 10 bases of the junction unmatched. From germline, CDR1 is SGHTA and CDR2 FQGNSA. The CDR3 DNA follows: TGTGCCAGCAGCTTACCCGGACAGGCAAGAGACTACACCTTC. This translates into CASSLPGQARDYTF.

This clone was detected only a few times. The rearrangement links TRBV7-9 to TRBJ2-7; D may be TRBD2 (5 bases). The CDR3 spans 15 residues. The V gene lost 2 bases and the J gene lost 9 bases, with 20 bases spanning the gap. From germline, CDR1 is SEHNR and CDR2 FQNEAQ (reference sequence). CDR3: CASSLSVSGQAGQYF. CDR3 DNA sequence: TGTGCCAGCAGCTTATCGGTCTCCGGTCAGGCGGGGCAGTACTTC.

The chain recombines TRBV28 with TRBJ2-7; 11 nucleotides align to TRBD2. Germline V gene data show CDR1 as MDHEN and CDR2 as SYDVKM. The CDR3 sequence is 12 residues long. The DNA of the CDR3 is TGTGTCGTGTCTAGCGGGAGGTACGAGCAGTACTTC. This translates into CVVSSGRYEQYF.

The chain is built from TRBV11-3 and TRBJ1-1, with D hard to call. V dropped 0 bases and J dropped 6 bases, with 5 bases sitting between them. This CDR3 is 12 amino acids long. The germline V gene has CDR1 SGHNT and CDR2 YENEEA. The CDR3 sequence is CASSLDEAEAFF. For the CDR3, the DNA is TGTGCCAGCAGCTTAGATGAGGCTGAAGCTTTCTTT. The full variable domain, its missing parts supplied by reference TRBV11-3 and TRBJ1-1, is EAGVVQSPRYKIIEKKQPVAFWCNPISGHNTLYWYLQNLGQGPELLIRYENEEAVDDSQLPKDRFSAERLKGVDSTLKIQPAELGDSAVYLCASSLDEAEAFFGQGTRLTVV.

The chain joins TRBV12-3 or TRBV12-4 to TRBJ2-7, with D possibly TRBD2 on 6 matching bases. The CDR3 consists of 13 residues. The germline V and J ends were trimmed by 9 bases and 0 bases, with 12 bases remaining between them. The CDR3 bases are TGTGCCAGTCTTGGGGGGACCTCCTACGAGCAGTACTTC. It codes for CASLGGTSYEQYF.

The rearrangement joins TRBV3-1 (or the pseudogene TRBV3-2) to TRBJ2-7; 8 bases agree with TRBD2. The J segment lost 4 bases and the V segment lost 8 bases, leaving 7 bases of the junction unmatched. The CDR3 length is 13 residues. The V gene's germline CDR1 is LGHDT and CDR2 YNNKEL (reference sequence). The CDR3 DNA follows: TGTGCCAGCGGGAGAGCGGGAGAGTACGAGCAGTACTTC. Its translation: CASGRAGEYEQYF.

The V call is TRBV7-2, the J call TRBJ1-5; a weak D match, TRBD1 (5 bases). Trimming pared 2 bases from V and 2 bases from J, leaving 13 bases between. This CDR3 spans 16 amino acids. Per the germline V gene, CDR1 is SGHTA and CDR2 is FQGNSA. CDR3 nucleotide sequence: TGTGCCAGCAGCTTACAGGGACTCGGTGGCAATCAGCCCCAGCATTTT. Its protein product is CASSLQGLGGNQPQHF.

The J gene is TRBJ2-5, the V gene TRBV29-1, with D possibly TRBD1 on 5 matching bases. This CDR3 is 12 amino acids long. Germline V gene sequence: CDR1 SQVTM, CDR2 ANQGSEA. Trimming removed 4 bases from V and 4 bases from J, with 10 bases in between. CDR3 protein: CSVGSGSETQYF. CDR3 sequence (DNA): TGCAGCGTTGGTTCAGGGTCAGAGACCCAGTACTTC.

The chain combines TRBV6-2 or TRBV6-3 with TRBJ2-2, with TRBD1 as a possible D gene (6 bases). This CDR3 is built from 15 residues. Germline loops: CDR1 MNHEY, CDR2 SVGEGT. The germline V and J ends were trimmed by 5 bases and 0 bases, with 10 bases remaining between them. The CDR3 DNA is TGTGCCAGCAGTCCCGACAGGCCGAACACCGGGGAGCTGTTTTTT. Its protein is CASSPDRPNTGELFF.

The chain uses TRBV10-2 and TRBJ1-4; perhaps TRBD1 as D (5 bases). Trimming pared 2 bases from V and 5 bases from J, leaving 12 bases between. The CDR3 totals 15 residues. Germline CDR1 is WSHSY and CDR2 is SAAADI. CDR3 sequence: CASSEGGVPNEKLFF. The CDR3 bases are TGCGCCAGCAGTGAGGGGGGGGTCCCCAATGAAAAACTGTTTTTT.

V usage is TRBV7-8 and J usage is TRBJ2-7, with D tentatively TRBD2 (6 bases). The germline V gene has CDR1 SGHVS and CDR2 FQNEAQ. The CDR3 has 15 amino acids. V was clipped by 3 bases and J by 2 bases, with 14 bases between them. This CDR3 reads CASSFPGRGTYEQYF. CDR3 nucleotide sequence: TGTGCCAGCAGCTTCCCCGGGCGGGGAACCTACGAGCAGTACTTC.